The rows below give T cell receptor beta chains drawn from one sample of a study of blood T cells in healthy people across ages. TCRdb fed the 5' RACE reads into MiXCR, producing one record per CDR3 protein. Among just over 800,000 distinct CDR3 sequences listed, around two thirds were seen once. Material for sequencing was blood. Receptors were obtained from a man aged 25 to 40 in good health. Each CDR3 is given with its conserved first and last residue. The D gene is left open where the match is weak. Size values are once, few and many counts, or a class for expanded clones, and some rows have none.

>TRBJ1-2|.|few|TRBV4-3
TGCGCCAGCAGCCAAGACGGAGGGCAGGGCGGGAACTATGGCTACACCTTC
CASSQDGGQGGNYGYTF
>TRBJ1-1|.|.|TRBV7-2
TGTGCCAGCAATCTGATGGGGGCTTCGAACACTGAAGCTTTCTTT
CASNLMGASNTEAFF
>TRBJ1-2|TRBD1|.|TRBV29-1
TGCAGCGTTAAATGGTTAGGGACAGGCGACTATGGCTACACCTTC
CSVKWLGTGDYGYTF
>TRBJ2-3|.|.|TRBV10-3
TGTGCCATCAGTGAGGACGGCTACACAGATACGCGGTATTTT
CAISEDGYTDTRYF
>TRBJ2-1|TRBD2|.|TRBV3-1
TGTGCCAGCAGCCAAGGGGCGGGGGGGCCGCGATTGTCCAATGAGCAGTTCTTC
CASSQGAGGPRLSNEQFF
>TRBJ2-7|.|once|TRBV6-2/TRBV6-3
TGTGCCAGCAGTTCTGGACATTTCTCCTGCGAGCAGTACTTC
CASSSGHFSCEQYF
>TRBJ1-2|.|.|TRBV2
TGTGCCAGCAGTGGGAACAGTCGTTCGGGCTACACCTTC
CASSGNSRSGYTF
>TRBJ2-1|TRBD2|.|TRBV7-3
TGTGCCAGCAGCTTAACTGGGACTAGCGGGGCTTACTACAATGAGCAGTTCTTC
CASSLTGTSGAYYNEQFF
>TRBJ2-4|.|.|TRBV28
TGTGCCAGCAGTCTGGCCTTGGGATCGGACGAACTAGCCAAAAACATTCAGTACTTC
CASSLALGSDELAKNIQYF
>TRBJ2-7|.|.|TRBV7-8
TGTGCCAGCAGACCTGCCAGGAGGACCTACGAGCAGTACTTC
CASRPARRTYEQYF
>TRBJ1-1|.|.|TRBV28
TGTGCCAGCACCGAATTGGGTGCAGGGATAGAGATGAACACTGAAGCTTTCTTT
CASTELGAGIEMNTEAFF
>TRBJ2-4|.|.|TRBV27
TGTACCAGCAGCCGCGGGTTAGCCAAAAACATTCAGTACTTC
CTSSRGLAKNIQYF
>TRBJ2-1|TRBD2|few|TRBV29-1
TGCAGCGTTGGACGACTAGCGGGGGCCCGGGATGAGCAGTTCTTC
CSVGRLAGARDEQFF
>TRBJ1-4|TRBD1|.|TRBV2
TGTGCCAGCAGTGCCCGGACAGGGTCTAGCGAAAAACTGTTTTTT
CASSARTGSSEKLFF
>TRBJ1-5|TRBD1|.|TRBV20-1
TGCAGTGCTGTCAGGGGGATTAGCAATCAGCCCCAGCATTTT
CSAVRGISNQPQHF
>TRBJ2-7|TRBD2|.|TRBV12-3/TRBV12-4
TGTGCCAGCAGTTTAAAAGGCGGGAGCTCCTACGAGCAGTACTTC
CASSLKGGSSYEQYF
>TRBJ1-5|.|.|TRBV18
TGTGCCAGCTCACCAGAGTCCAATCAGCCCCAGCATTTT
CASSPESNQPQHF
>TRBJ1-1|TRBD1|.|TRBV14
TGTGCCAGCAGGCCACATCCGGGACAGGGAGGTGGCACTGAAGCTTTCTTT
CASRPHPGQGGGTEAFF
>TRBJ2-1|.|.|TRBV15
TGTGCCACCAGCAGAGATTGGAATGAGCAGTTCTTC
CATSRDWNEQFF
>TRBJ1-6|TRBD1|.|TRBV6-5
TGTGCCAGCAGTCCCGGACAGGGAGTAGGTTCACCCCTCTACTTT
CASSPGQGVGSPLYF
>TRBJ2-1|.|.|TRBV3-1
TGTGCCAGCAGCCCCCTGTCCAGAAAACAGGAGCAGTTCTTC
CASSPLSRKQEQFF
>TRBJ2-5|TRBD1|few|TRBV7-3
TGTGCCAGCAGTTCAGGACAGGACCAAGAGACCCAGTACTTC
CASSSGQDQETQYF
>TRBJ1-1|.|.|TRBV4-3
TGCGCCAGCAGCCAAGAGAGCCCGTACACTGAAGCTTTCTTT
CASSQESPYTEAFF
>TRBJ2-5|.|.|TRBV29-1
TGCAGCGCGGCTCTAGCCTCAGACGAGACCCAGTACTTC
CSAALASDETQYF
>TRBJ1-6|.|.|TRBV7-6
TGTGCCAGCAGCGCCGGCGGTGGGGTCCGCTATAATTCACCCCTCCACTTT
CASSAGGGVRYNSPLHF
>TRBJ2-1|.|.|TRBV6-5
TGTGCCAGCAGTTACTCCCCTTTGGGGGACGCTTACAATGAGCAGTTCTTC
CASSYSPLGDAYNEQFF
>TRBJ2-1|TRBD2|.|TRBV7-2
TGTGCCAGCAGCTTAGCGGGGGGGGTCTTCAATGAGCAGTTCTTC
CASSLAGGVFNEQFF
>TRBJ2-7|TRBD2|.|TRBV12-3/TRBV12-4
TGTGCCAGCAGTTTTTTGGTAGCGGGGGGCCCCTACGAGCAGTACTTC
CASSFLVAGGPYEQYF
>TRBJ2-1|TRBD2|few|TRBV5-1
TGCGCCAGCAGCTTGCTAAGCGGGGGGGCACGGAATGAGCAGTTCTTC
CASSLLSGGARNEQFF
>TRBJ1-2|TRBD1|.|TRBV29-1
TGCAGCGTTGAAGGCGGGACAGGGGACGACTATGGCTACACCTTC
CSVEGGTGDDYGYTF
>TRBJ2-7|TRBD1|.|TRBV7-2
TGTGCCAGCAGCACTGGACAGGGTTCCCACGAGCAGTACTTC
CASSTGQGSHEQYF
>TRBJ2-1|TRBD2|once|TRBV20-1
TGCAGTGCTAAGGACCCTAGCGGGGGTTCCTACAATGAGCAGTTCTTC
CSAKDPSGGSYNEQFF
>TRBJ2-1|.|few|TRBV21-1
TGTGCCAGCAGAAAGCGCTTAGACATTAGTGAGCAGTTCTTC
CASRKRLDISEQFF
>TRBJ2-1|.|.|TRBV29-1
TGCAGCTCTCTTCGGGGAGGATACAATGAGCAGTTCTTC
CSSLRGGYNEQFF
>TRBJ1-1|TRBD1|many|TRBV2
TGTGCCAGCAGCCCAAGGACAGGGAACACTGAAGCTTTCTTT
CASSPRTGNTEAFF
>TRBJ2-1|.|.|TRBV7-3
TGTGCCAGCAGCTTATCCCCGGGTTGGAATGAGCAGTTCTTC
CASSLSPGWNEQFF
>TRBJ2-7|TRBD1|.|TRBV4-3
TGCGCCAGCAGCCATACCGGGACAGGGGGGTGGGAGCAGTACTTC
CASSHTGTGGWEQYF
>TRBJ2-4|.|.|TRBV27
TGTGCCAGCAGTGGTGGGATCGAGGGGGGGAAAGCCAAAAACATTCAGTACTTC
CASSGGIEGGKAKNIQYF
>TRBJ2-3|.|few|TRBV4-1
TGCGCCAGCAGCCAAGAACCACTAGGCACAGATACGCAGTATTTT
CASSQEPLGTDTQYF
>TRBJ2-7|TRBD2|.|TRBV12-3/TRBV12-4
TGTGCCAGTGCTCGACTAGCGGGGGAATACAATGAGCAGTACTTC
CASARLAGEYNEQYF
>TRBJ2-1|.|once|TRBV7-8
TGTGCCAGCAGCCTCCGGGGAGCAAGGTGGTCCTACAATGAGCAGTTCTTC
CASSLRGARWSYNEQFF
>TRBJ2-1|TRBD2|.|TRBV6-5
TGTGCCAGCAGTTACGGGAATAGCGGGGACTACAATGAGCAGTTCTTC
CASSYGNSGDYNEQFF
>TRBJ2-7|TRBD1|few|TRBV29-1
TGCAGCGTGGGACAGGGGGCATCCCACGAGCAGTACTTC
CSVGQGASHEQYF
>TRBJ2-5|.|.|TRBV10-3
TGTGCCATCAGTGATATGATTACCGAGACCCAGTACTTC
CAISDMITETQYF
>TRBJ2-7|.|.|TRBV5-1
TGCGCCGGCAGCTTGGTCGGGGCTCCCTACGAGCAGTACTTC
CAGSLVGAPYEQYF
>TRBJ2-5|.|.|TRBV28
TGTGCCAGCAGGGAAAACACAGGGAACCAAGAGGCCCAGTACTTC
CASRENTGNQEAQYF
>TRBJ2-5|TRBD1|.|TRBV29-1
TGCAGCGTTGAAGACGGGACAGCCGAGCTTGAGACCCAGTACTTC
CSVEDGTAELETQYF
>TRBJ1-1|.|.|TRBV6-5
TGTGCCAGCAGTATGAACAGGAGGAACACTGAAGCTTTCTTT
CASSMNRRNTEAFF
>TRBJ2-5|TRBD1|few|TRBV7-8
TGTGCCAGCAGCAAAGGACAGGGTGTCGAGACCCAGTACTTC
CASSKGQGVETQYF
>TRBJ2-7|TRBD1|once|TRBV12-3/TRBV12-4
TGTGCCAGCAGGAGCTCCGGGACAGGGGGGGATGAGCAGTACTTC
CASRSSGTGGDEQYF
>TRBJ2-1|TRBD2|once|TRBV24-1
TGTGCCACCAGTACCCTAGCGGGGGCTTACAATGAGCAGTTCTTC
CATSTLAGAYNEQFF
>TRBJ2-3|.|.|TRBV9
TGTGCCAGCAGCGTCACCTGGGGGGCTAGCACAGATACGCAGTATTTT
CASSVTWGASTDTQYF
>TRBJ2-1|.|.|TRBV28
TGTGCCAGCAGTTTACCCACTCCGAATGAGCAGTTCTTC
CASSLPTPNEQFF
>TRBJ2-3|.|.|TRBV6-5
TGTGCCAGCAGACCCGGGACCTCTCGGGTAGATACGCAGTATTTT
CASRPGTSRVDTQYF